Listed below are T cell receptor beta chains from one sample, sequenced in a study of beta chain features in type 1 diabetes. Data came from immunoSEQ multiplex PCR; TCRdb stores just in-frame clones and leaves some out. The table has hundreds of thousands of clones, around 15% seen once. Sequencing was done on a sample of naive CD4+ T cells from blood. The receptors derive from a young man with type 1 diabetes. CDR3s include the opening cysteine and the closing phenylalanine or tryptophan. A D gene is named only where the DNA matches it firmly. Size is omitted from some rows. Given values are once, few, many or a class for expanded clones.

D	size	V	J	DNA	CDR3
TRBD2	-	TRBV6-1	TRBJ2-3	TGTGCCAGCAGTGTGGGGACTAGCGGGGGGCAAGATACGCAGTATTTT	CASSVGTSGGQDTQYF
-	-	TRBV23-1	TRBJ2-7	TGCGCCAGCAGTCATTCCAGGGTGAAGGGGTCCTACGAGCAGTACTTC	CASSHSRVKGSYEQYF
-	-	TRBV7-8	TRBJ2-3	TGTGCCAGCAGCTTAGTGGGGAACACAGATACGCAGTATTTT	CASSLVGNTDTQYF
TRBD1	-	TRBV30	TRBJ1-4	TGTGCCTGGAAAAGACAGGGGGCTTGGGAAAAACTGTTTTTT	CAWKRQGAWEKLFF
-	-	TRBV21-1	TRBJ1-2	TGTGCCAGCAGCAAAGTTGATAAGACACTTTATGGCTACACCTTC	CASSKVDKTLYGYTF
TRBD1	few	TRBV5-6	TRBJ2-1	TGTGCCAGCAGCCGGGACAGGGGACTGTACAATGAGCAGTTCTTC	CASSRDRGLYNEQFF
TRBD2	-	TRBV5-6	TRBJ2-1	TGTGCCAGCAGCTCTGCTGGGACTAGCGGCCACAATGAGCAGTTCTTC	CASSSAGTSGHNEQFF
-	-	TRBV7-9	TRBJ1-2	TGTGCCAGCAGCCAGATCCCCGGGCTTATTGGGGGTGGCTACACCTTC	CASSQIPGLIGGGYTF
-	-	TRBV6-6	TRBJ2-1	TGTGCCAGCACGGGGCTCGGCTACAATGAGCAGTTCTTC	CASTGLGYNEQFF
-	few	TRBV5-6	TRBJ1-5	TGTGCCAGCGCCTTCACCCAAACTCTGGAGCATTTT	CASAFTQTLEHF
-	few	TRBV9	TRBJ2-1	TGTGCCAGCAGCCCCCGAACAGGCCCCTACAATGAGCAGTTCTTC	CASSPRTGPYNEQFF
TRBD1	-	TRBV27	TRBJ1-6	TGTGCCAGCAGTTTATCGGGACAGGAACGGGTCCACTTT	CASSLSGQERVHF
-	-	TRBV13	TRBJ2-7	TGTGCCAGCAGCTTAATAAACGAGCAGTACTTC	CASSLINEQYF
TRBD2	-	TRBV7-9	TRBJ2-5	TGTGCCAGCAGCCCAACCTGGACTAGCGGGGGAAGGGAGACCCAGTACTTC	CASSPTWTSGGRETQYF
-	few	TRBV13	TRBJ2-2	TGTGCCAGCAGCTTACGGCGCCGGGAGCTGTTTTTT	CASSLRRRELFF
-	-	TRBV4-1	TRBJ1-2	TGCGCCAGCAGCCAAGTGGCCCCTCTTGGCGGCTACACCTTC	CASSQVAPLGGYTF
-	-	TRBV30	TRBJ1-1	TGTGCCTGGAGTGGGACACTTCAAGCCGAGGCTTTCTTT	CAWSGTLQAEAFF